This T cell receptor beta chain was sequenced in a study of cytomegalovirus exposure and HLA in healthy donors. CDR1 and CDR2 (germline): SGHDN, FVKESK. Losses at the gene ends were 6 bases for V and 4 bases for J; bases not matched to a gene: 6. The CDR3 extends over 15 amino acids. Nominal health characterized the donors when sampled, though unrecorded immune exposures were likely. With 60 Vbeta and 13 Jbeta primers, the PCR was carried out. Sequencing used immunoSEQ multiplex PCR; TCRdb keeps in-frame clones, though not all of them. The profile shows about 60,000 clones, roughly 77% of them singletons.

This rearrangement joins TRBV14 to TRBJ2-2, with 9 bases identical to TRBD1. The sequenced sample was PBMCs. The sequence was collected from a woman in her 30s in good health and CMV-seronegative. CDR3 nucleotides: TGTGCCAGCAGTTCGCGGGACAGGGCCACCGGGGAGCTGTTTTTT. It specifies CASSSRDRATGELFF.